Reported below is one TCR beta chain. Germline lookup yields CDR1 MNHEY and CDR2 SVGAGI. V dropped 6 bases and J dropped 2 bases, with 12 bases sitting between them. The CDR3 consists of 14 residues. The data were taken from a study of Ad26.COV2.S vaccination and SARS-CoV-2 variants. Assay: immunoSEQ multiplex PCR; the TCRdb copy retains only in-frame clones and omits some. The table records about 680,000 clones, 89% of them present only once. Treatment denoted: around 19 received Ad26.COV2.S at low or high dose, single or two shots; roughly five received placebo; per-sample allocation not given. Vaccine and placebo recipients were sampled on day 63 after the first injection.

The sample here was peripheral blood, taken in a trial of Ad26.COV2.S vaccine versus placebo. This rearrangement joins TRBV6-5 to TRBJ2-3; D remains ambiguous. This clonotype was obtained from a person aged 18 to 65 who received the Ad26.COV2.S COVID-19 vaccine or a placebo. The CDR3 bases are TGTGCCAGCAGGGAGTCTGGCCCCACAGATACGCAGTATTTT. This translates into CASRESGPTDTQYF.